This T cell receptor beta chain was sequenced during a study of shared clonotypes between healthy human individuals. The CDR3 extends over 18 amino acids. Germline V gene lookup returns CDR1 SEHNR and CDR2 FQNEAQ (reference sequence). V lost 1 base and J lost 5, with 21 bases in between. The assay was immunoSEQ multiplex PCR, and TCRdb's table has in-frame clones only and misses some. The data hold 520,000 or so clones, with about four fifths observed a single time. As regards this clone: Its antigen is not known.

Notes on the study in general: Among donors, clonotype sharing was expected to be affected by sequencing depth.

The gene calls are TRBV7-9 and TRBJ2-1, with TRBD1 as a possible D gene (5 bases). This sequence was found in a woman aged 40 to 55 in good health. Some clones in this sample may be carry-over from other donors' samples. The sample comprised PBMCs. The CDR3 reads CASSLVVFSSKGHNEQFF. CDR3 DNA sequence: TGTGCCAGCAGCTTAGTTGTTTTCAGCTCAAAGGGGCACAATGAGCAGTTCTTC.